Following are 26 T cell receptor beta chains from one sample sequenced in a study of blood T cells in healthy people across ages. Alongside a J-beta primer mix, a sample-barcoded 5' primer served in a second PCR lasting about 7 to 11 cycles. MiXCR was run by TCRdb on the 5' RACE reads, yielding one entry per CDR3 protein. The profile shows about 1,000,000 distinct CDR3 sequences, more than 35% of them singletons. The sequenced material came from blood. Receptor source: a woman aged 60 to 75 in good health.

The gene calls are TRBV5-5 and TRBJ2-5, with TRBD1 as a possible D gene (5 bases). V lost 4 bases and J 1 base, leaving 17 bases between the germline ends. Germline V gene sequence: CDR1 SGHKS, CDR2 YYEKEE (reference sequence). This CDR3 contains 16 residues. The CDR3 DNA reads as TGTGCCAGCAGCCGAGGAACAGGCCCCCCCCAAGAGACCCAGTACTTC. Protein: CASSRGTGPPQETQYF.

The chain couples TRBV9 to TRBJ2-4; 12 bases map to TRBD2. The J call may be incorrect, as the DNA end agrees better with TRBJ2-7. CDR3 size: 16 residues. Germline V gene data show CDR1 as SGDLS and CDR2 as YYNGEE. CDR3 sequence reads: CASSQRTSGEIREQYF. The CDR3 DNA reads as TGTGCCAGCAGCCAACGGACTAGCGGGGAAATTCGCGAGCAGTACTTC.

This clonotype was seen more than once but under ten times. This rearrangement joins TRBV7-9 to TRBJ2-4; D may be TRBD1 (6 bases). The J call is in doubt because the DNA end fits TRBJ2-7 better. This CDR3 comprises 12 residues. Germline V gives CDR1 SEHNR, CDR2 FQNEAQ (reference sequence). The chain's CDR3 is CASRLQGDEQYF. CDR3 nucleotides: TGTGCCAGCAGATTACAGGGAGACGAGCAGTACTTC.

The chain uses TRBV10-3 and TRBJ2-1; D may be TRBD1 (5 bases). The V gene lost 4 bases and the J gene lost 10 bases, with 14 bases spanning the gap. The CDR3 runs 13 residues. Looked up from germline, CDR1 is ENHRY and CDR2 is SYGVKD. The CDR3, as DNA: TGTGCCATCAGTGTAATTGGGGCGAACGAGCAGTTCTTC. Amino acids: CAISVIGANEQFF.

In its sample, this clonotype was seen many times. The chain employs TRBV6-6 and TRBJ2-3; D is unclear. CDR3 length equals 12 residues. CDR1 and CDR2 (germline): MNHNY, SVGAGI (reference sequence). V gave up 1 base and J gave up 4 bases, with 3 bases separating them. CDR3 sequence reads: CASSYLADTQYF. The CDR3 DNA is TGTGCCAGCAGTTACTTAGCAGATACGCAGTATTTT.

The V gene is TRBV20-1, the J gene TRBJ2-3; 8 bases map to TRBD2. CDR1 DFQATT and CDR2 SNEGSKA come from the germline V gene (reference sequence). V shed 2 bases and J 4 bases; nucleotides not matched to a gene: 8. The CDR3 extends over 15 amino acids. The CDR3 nucleotides read TGCAGTGCTAGACTTGTGTCGGGACTAGCAGATACGCAGTATTTT. As protein: CSARLVSGLADTQYF.

This chain connects TRBV15 to TRBJ2-5; the D gene is possibly TRBD2 (6 bases). CDR1 is LNHNV and CDR2 is YYDKDF in the germline V gene (reference sequence). The V end was cut by 0 bases, the J end by 3 bases, with 14 bases between. CDR3 length: 16 amino acids. CDR3 in amino acids: CATSRDQGGNKETQYF. DNA for the CDR3: TGTGCCACCAGCAGAGACCAGGGCGGGAATAAAGAGACCCAGTACTTC.

This chain joins TRBV27 and TRBJ2-3, with TRBD1 matching over 7 bases. This CDR3 has 14 residues. The J segment lost 6 bases and the V segment lost 3 bases, leaving 6 bases of the junction unmatched. Per the germline V gene, CDR1 is MNHEY and CDR2 is SMNVEV (reference sequence). CDR3 in amino acids: CASSFNRQGDTQYF. In DNA form, the CDR3 reads TGTGCCAGCAGTTTCAACCGACAGGGCGATACGCAGTATTTT.

The chain employs TRBV29-1 and TRBJ2-7; the D gene is possibly TRBD2 (5 bases). The CDR3 has 13 amino acids. The V end lost 4 bases, the J end lost 2 bases, and 12 bases lay between the germline ends. The germline V gene encodes CDR1 SQVTM and CDR2 ANQGSEA. The CDR3 reads CSVAPPGTYEQYF. The CDR3 region has the DNA TGCAGCGTTGCACCCCCGGGGACCTACGAGCAGTACTTC.

This chain connects TRBV5-1 to TRBJ2-5; 10 bases map to TRBD1. J was trimmed by 3 bases and V by 3 bases; bases with no gene match: 5. Germline V gives CDR1 SGHRS, CDR2 YFSETQ. The CDR3 runs to 15 residues. The CDR3 bases are TGCGCCAGCAGCTGGCTGGGACAGGGGAAAGAGACCCAGTACTTC. The encoded protein is CASSWLGQGKETQYF.

This clonotype has only one observation. The chain is built from TRBV15 and TRBJ1-2; weak D call: TRBD1 (5 bases). Germline values: CDR1 LNHNV, CDR2 YYDKDF (reference sequence). CDR3 length: 15 amino acids. The V end was cut by 0 bases, the J end by 4 bases, with 12 bases between. The DNA of the CDR3 is TGTGCCACCAGCAGAGATGGCGCAGGGATCTATGGCTACACCTTC. As protein: CATSRDGAGIYGYTF.

This clonotype was recorded a few times. The gene calls are TRBV6-5 and TRBJ2-1, with TRBD2 matching over 8 bases. The end of the DNA is better explained by TRBJ2-7, so the J call may be wrong. Germline CDR1 is MNHEY and CDR2 is SVGAGI. The CDR3 contains 14 residues. This chain's CDR3 is CATHGASGPHEQYF. The CDR3 DNA follows: TGTGCCACCCATGGGGCTAGCGGGCCTCATGAGCAGTACTTC.

The rearrangement uses TRBV2 and TRBJ2-1, with a tentative D call TRBD1 (5 bases). This CDR3 has 15 amino acids. Germline CDR1 reads SNHLY; CDR2 reads FYNNEI. Trimming stripped 8 bases from V and 8 bases from J, with 22 bases between. The CDR3 is CASPYGQGFADEQFF. The CDR3, as DNA: TGTGCCAGCCCTTATGGGCAGGGCTTTGCGGATGAGCAGTTCTTC. The full variable domain, in which reference TRBV2 and TRBJ2-1 provide the parts outside the CDR3, is EPEVTQTPSHQVTQMGQEVILRCVPISNHLYFYWYRQILGQKVEFLVSFYNNEISEKSEIFDDQFSVERPDGSNFTLKIRSTKLEDSAMYFCASPYGQGFADEQFFGPGTRLTVL.

This clonotype turned up a few times. This sequence joins TRBV5-6 and TRBJ2-4, with D possibly being TRBD1 or TRBD2 (5 bases each). The CDR3 is 13 amino acids. The V gene lost 4 bases and the J gene lost 13 bases, with 18 bases spanning the gap. Per the germline V gene, CDR1 is SGHDT and CDR2 is YYEEEE. CDR3 in amino acids: CASSINRDAQQYF. As DNA, the CDR3 is TGTGCCAGCAGCATCAACCGGGACGCCCAACAGTACTTC.

This sequence joins TRBV20-1 and TRBJ2-1; 10 bases are shared with TRBD2. V was pared by 6 bases and J by 0 bases, with 11 bases of the junction left unmatched. Germline V gives CDR1 DFQATT, CDR2 SNEGSKA (reference sequence). The CDR3 has 17 amino acids. CDR3 nucleotide sequence: TGCAGTGCGACCTCCCCTTTAGCGGGAGGCTCCTACAATGAGCAGTTCTTC. Amino acid sequence: CSATSPLAGGSYNEQFF.

This clonotype was detected many times. The CDR3 DNA follows: TGCGCCAGCAGCCAAGATCGGACAGCCGGTGGCTACACCTTC. Its protein is CASSQDRTAGGYTF. This chain joins TRBV4-1 and TRBJ1-2, with TRBD1 as a possible D gene (6 bases). Trimming left V 0 bases short and J 7 bases short, with 12 bases between. The length of the CDR3 is 14 residues. The germline CDR1 and CDR2 sequences are MGHRA and YSYEKL.

The gene calls are TRBV4-2 and TRBJ2-7; 11 nucleotides agree with TRBD2. Germline CDR1 and CDR2: LGHNA and YNFKEQ. J was trimmed by 4 bases and V by 2 bases; bases with no gene match: 4. This CDR3 comprises 15 residues. The CDR3 protein is CASSQTSGSMYEQYF. CDR3 bases: TGTGCCAGCAGCCAAACTAGCGGGAGCATGTACGAGCAGTACTTC.

This chain uses TRBV9 with TRBJ2-1; the D gene is possibly TRBD2 (6 bases). V was trimmed by 4 bases and J by 8 bases, leaving 10 bases between them. The CDR3 has 12 residues. CDR1 is SGDLS, CDR2 YYNGEE, per germline. As DNA, the CDR3 is TGTGCCAGCAGCTGGCGGGGAGATGAGCAGTTCTTC. It encodes CASSWRGDEQFF.

The chain joins TRBV27 to TRBJ2-5; D remains unclear. This CDR3 is built from 12 residues. The germline V gene has CDR1 MNHEY and CDR2 SMNVEV (reference sequence). Trimming took 3 bases from V and 11 from J, leaving 13 bases between them. The CDR3 loop reads CASSFKGKAQYF. In DNA form, the CDR3 reads TGTGCCAGCAGTTTTAAAGGAAAAGCGCAGTACTTC.

This chain joins TRBV27 and TRBJ1-1; the D gene is possibly TRBD1 (5 bases). CDR1 is MNHEY, CDR2 SMNVEV, per germline (reference sequence). The V gene lost 5 bases and the J gene lost 11 bases, with 18 bases spanning the gap. CDR3 length: 13 amino acids. The CDR3 DNA reads as TGTGCCAGCAGTAGGGGCCCGCAAAGTCGGGCTTTCTTT. Protein product: CASSRGPQSRAFF.

The sample holds a few counts of this clonotype. The gene calls are TRBV5-1 and TRBJ2-5; D gene uncertain. V dropped 0 bases and J dropped 0 bases, with 6 bases sitting between them. The length of the CDR3 is 14 residues. The germline V gene encodes CDR1 SGHRS and CDR2 YFSETQ. The DNA of the CDR3 is TGCGCCAGCAGCTTGGAACCAAACCAAGAGACCCAGTACTTC. Translating gives CASSLEPNQETQYF.

This clonotype was found a few times. The chain links TRBV6-6 to TRBJ2-3; D remains unclear. Germline V gives CDR1 MNHNY, CDR2 SVGAGI (reference sequence). Trimming cost V 7 bases and J 0 bases, with 8 bases left between them. This CDR3 is built from 13 residues. The CDR3 DNA reads as TGTGCCAGCAACCTGGCTAGCACAGATACGCAGTATTTT. It codes for CASNLASTDTQYF.

This sequence joins TRBV5-1 and TRBJ2-1, with 8 bases that match TRBD1. Unmatched junction bases numbered 8, after V lost 3 bases and J lost 6 bases. Germline-derived CDR1 and CDR2 are SGHRS and YFSETQ. CDR3 length: 15 amino acids. CDR3 bases: TGCGCCAGCAGCTCGTCCGTGACAGGGGTCAATGAGCAGTTCTTC. It yields the protein CASSSSVTGVNEQFF.

The chain links TRBV12-3 or TRBV12-4 to TRBJ1-4, with 9 bases identical to TRBD1. V was pared by 2 bases and J by 7 bases, with 2 bases of the junction left unmatched. This CDR3 region has 14 residues. CDR3 residues: CASSLSTGGEKLFF. CDR3 DNA sequence: TGTGCCAGCAGTTTATCGACAGGGGGTGAAAAACTGTTTTTT.

The chain employs TRBV7-2 and TRBJ2-1, with 7 nucleotides matching TRBD2. Germline V CDR1 and CDR2: SGHTA, FQGNSA. The length of the CDR3 is 18 residues. Unmatched junction bases numbered 15, after V lost 0 bases and J lost 7 bases. The CDR3, as DNA: TGTGCCAGCAGCTTAGCCCTGGGAGGGGTGGGAGGGTCGAATGAGCAGTTCTTC. It encodes CASSLALGGVGGSNEQFF.

The chain links TRBV15 to TRBJ2-5, with D tentatively TRBD1 (5 bases). Trimming left V 1 base short and J 3 bases short, with 9 bases between. Looked up from germline, CDR1 is LNHNV and CDR2 is YYDKDF (reference sequence). The CDR3 covers 14 residues. The CDR3 spells CATSRGTSKETQYF. The CDR3, as DNA: TGTGCCACCAGCAGAGGGACATCTAAAGAGACCCAGTACTTC. Looking up the rest from reference TRBV15 and TRBJ2-5 gives the full variable domain: DAMVIQNPRYQVTQFGKPVTLSCSQTLNHNVMYWYQQKSSQAPKLLFHYYDKDFNNEADTPDNFQSRRPNTSFCFLDIRSPGLGDTAMYLCATSRGTSKETQYFGPGTRLLVL.